This T cell receptor (beta chain) comes out of a study of blood T cell repertoires in COVID-19. Overall study context: Samples taken during acute and convalescent COVID-19 were collected in the United States, Italy and Spain. Sample material is recorded as cDNA or gDNA derived from T cells, B-cell-depleted T cells, or PBMCs.

The CDR3 length is 14 residues. CDR1 is MNHEY, CDR2 SVGEGT, per germline. V shed 6 bases and J shed 4 bases, with 15 bases lying between them. Source study methods: Amplification of reference gene primers provided the estimated nucleated cell counts. Libraries were prepared by immunoSEQ multiplex PCR; TCRdb keeps only in-frame clonotypes and omits some of them. V and J calls and clone size are given by that table; D and trimming were obtained from the DNA. Among around 240,000 clones listed, about 80% were seen once. The sequence was obtained from an elderly woman with acute or convalescent COVID-19. This rearrangement joins TRBV6-2 or TRBV6-3 to TRBJ1-1, with unresolved D. Sequenced material: peripheral blood. Here the CDR3 reads CASSPPLGSTEAFF. CDR3 sequence (DNA): TGTGCCAGCAGCCCCCCTCTGGGGAGCACTGAAGCTTTCTTT.